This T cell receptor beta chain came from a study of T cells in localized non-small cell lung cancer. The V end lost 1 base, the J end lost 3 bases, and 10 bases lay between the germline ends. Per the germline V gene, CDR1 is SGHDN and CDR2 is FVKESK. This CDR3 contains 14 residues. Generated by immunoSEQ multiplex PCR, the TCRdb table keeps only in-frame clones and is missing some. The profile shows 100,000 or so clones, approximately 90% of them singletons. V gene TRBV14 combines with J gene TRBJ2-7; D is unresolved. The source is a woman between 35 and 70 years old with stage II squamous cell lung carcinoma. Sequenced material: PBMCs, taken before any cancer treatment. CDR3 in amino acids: CASSQATSYYEQYF. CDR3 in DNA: TGTGCCAGCAGCCAAGCGACGTCGTACTACGAGCAGTACTTC. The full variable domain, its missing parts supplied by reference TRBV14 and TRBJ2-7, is EAGVTQFPSHSVIEKGQTVTLRCDPISGHDNLYWYRRVMGKEIKFLLHFVKESKQDESGMPNNRFLAERTGGTYSTLKVQPAELEDSGVYFCASSQATSYYEQYFGPGTRLTVT.